The clone carrying this T cell receptor (beta chain) was picked up a small number of times. In the original workflow: Counts of nucleated cells, estimated from reference gene primer amplification, were obtained. Only in-frame clones appear in the TCRdb table, and some are missing; sequencing was by immunoSEQ multiplex PCR. V, J and clone size are taken as reported in that table, and D and trimming were inferred from the DNA itself. This table has approximately 260,000 clones, about 85% appearing once. V lost 2 bases, J lost 2 bases, and 3 bases lay in between. Germline V gene lookup returns CDR1 MDHEN and CDR2 SYDVKM. This CDR3 region has 12 residues. Enrolled through a virtual design, the participants were between about 18 and 89 years of age and came from some 26 US areas. The data were obtained in a study of blood T cell repertoires in COVID-19.

The chain joins TRBV28 to TRBJ1-1; no reliable D call. The material sequenced was PBMCs or T cells enriched from blood (not recorded which). The TCR was taken from a woman aged 30 to 39 with acute COVID-19. The chain's CDR3 is CASSLINTEAFF. DNA of the CDR3: TGTGCCAGCAGTTTAATAAACACTGAAGCTTTCTTT.